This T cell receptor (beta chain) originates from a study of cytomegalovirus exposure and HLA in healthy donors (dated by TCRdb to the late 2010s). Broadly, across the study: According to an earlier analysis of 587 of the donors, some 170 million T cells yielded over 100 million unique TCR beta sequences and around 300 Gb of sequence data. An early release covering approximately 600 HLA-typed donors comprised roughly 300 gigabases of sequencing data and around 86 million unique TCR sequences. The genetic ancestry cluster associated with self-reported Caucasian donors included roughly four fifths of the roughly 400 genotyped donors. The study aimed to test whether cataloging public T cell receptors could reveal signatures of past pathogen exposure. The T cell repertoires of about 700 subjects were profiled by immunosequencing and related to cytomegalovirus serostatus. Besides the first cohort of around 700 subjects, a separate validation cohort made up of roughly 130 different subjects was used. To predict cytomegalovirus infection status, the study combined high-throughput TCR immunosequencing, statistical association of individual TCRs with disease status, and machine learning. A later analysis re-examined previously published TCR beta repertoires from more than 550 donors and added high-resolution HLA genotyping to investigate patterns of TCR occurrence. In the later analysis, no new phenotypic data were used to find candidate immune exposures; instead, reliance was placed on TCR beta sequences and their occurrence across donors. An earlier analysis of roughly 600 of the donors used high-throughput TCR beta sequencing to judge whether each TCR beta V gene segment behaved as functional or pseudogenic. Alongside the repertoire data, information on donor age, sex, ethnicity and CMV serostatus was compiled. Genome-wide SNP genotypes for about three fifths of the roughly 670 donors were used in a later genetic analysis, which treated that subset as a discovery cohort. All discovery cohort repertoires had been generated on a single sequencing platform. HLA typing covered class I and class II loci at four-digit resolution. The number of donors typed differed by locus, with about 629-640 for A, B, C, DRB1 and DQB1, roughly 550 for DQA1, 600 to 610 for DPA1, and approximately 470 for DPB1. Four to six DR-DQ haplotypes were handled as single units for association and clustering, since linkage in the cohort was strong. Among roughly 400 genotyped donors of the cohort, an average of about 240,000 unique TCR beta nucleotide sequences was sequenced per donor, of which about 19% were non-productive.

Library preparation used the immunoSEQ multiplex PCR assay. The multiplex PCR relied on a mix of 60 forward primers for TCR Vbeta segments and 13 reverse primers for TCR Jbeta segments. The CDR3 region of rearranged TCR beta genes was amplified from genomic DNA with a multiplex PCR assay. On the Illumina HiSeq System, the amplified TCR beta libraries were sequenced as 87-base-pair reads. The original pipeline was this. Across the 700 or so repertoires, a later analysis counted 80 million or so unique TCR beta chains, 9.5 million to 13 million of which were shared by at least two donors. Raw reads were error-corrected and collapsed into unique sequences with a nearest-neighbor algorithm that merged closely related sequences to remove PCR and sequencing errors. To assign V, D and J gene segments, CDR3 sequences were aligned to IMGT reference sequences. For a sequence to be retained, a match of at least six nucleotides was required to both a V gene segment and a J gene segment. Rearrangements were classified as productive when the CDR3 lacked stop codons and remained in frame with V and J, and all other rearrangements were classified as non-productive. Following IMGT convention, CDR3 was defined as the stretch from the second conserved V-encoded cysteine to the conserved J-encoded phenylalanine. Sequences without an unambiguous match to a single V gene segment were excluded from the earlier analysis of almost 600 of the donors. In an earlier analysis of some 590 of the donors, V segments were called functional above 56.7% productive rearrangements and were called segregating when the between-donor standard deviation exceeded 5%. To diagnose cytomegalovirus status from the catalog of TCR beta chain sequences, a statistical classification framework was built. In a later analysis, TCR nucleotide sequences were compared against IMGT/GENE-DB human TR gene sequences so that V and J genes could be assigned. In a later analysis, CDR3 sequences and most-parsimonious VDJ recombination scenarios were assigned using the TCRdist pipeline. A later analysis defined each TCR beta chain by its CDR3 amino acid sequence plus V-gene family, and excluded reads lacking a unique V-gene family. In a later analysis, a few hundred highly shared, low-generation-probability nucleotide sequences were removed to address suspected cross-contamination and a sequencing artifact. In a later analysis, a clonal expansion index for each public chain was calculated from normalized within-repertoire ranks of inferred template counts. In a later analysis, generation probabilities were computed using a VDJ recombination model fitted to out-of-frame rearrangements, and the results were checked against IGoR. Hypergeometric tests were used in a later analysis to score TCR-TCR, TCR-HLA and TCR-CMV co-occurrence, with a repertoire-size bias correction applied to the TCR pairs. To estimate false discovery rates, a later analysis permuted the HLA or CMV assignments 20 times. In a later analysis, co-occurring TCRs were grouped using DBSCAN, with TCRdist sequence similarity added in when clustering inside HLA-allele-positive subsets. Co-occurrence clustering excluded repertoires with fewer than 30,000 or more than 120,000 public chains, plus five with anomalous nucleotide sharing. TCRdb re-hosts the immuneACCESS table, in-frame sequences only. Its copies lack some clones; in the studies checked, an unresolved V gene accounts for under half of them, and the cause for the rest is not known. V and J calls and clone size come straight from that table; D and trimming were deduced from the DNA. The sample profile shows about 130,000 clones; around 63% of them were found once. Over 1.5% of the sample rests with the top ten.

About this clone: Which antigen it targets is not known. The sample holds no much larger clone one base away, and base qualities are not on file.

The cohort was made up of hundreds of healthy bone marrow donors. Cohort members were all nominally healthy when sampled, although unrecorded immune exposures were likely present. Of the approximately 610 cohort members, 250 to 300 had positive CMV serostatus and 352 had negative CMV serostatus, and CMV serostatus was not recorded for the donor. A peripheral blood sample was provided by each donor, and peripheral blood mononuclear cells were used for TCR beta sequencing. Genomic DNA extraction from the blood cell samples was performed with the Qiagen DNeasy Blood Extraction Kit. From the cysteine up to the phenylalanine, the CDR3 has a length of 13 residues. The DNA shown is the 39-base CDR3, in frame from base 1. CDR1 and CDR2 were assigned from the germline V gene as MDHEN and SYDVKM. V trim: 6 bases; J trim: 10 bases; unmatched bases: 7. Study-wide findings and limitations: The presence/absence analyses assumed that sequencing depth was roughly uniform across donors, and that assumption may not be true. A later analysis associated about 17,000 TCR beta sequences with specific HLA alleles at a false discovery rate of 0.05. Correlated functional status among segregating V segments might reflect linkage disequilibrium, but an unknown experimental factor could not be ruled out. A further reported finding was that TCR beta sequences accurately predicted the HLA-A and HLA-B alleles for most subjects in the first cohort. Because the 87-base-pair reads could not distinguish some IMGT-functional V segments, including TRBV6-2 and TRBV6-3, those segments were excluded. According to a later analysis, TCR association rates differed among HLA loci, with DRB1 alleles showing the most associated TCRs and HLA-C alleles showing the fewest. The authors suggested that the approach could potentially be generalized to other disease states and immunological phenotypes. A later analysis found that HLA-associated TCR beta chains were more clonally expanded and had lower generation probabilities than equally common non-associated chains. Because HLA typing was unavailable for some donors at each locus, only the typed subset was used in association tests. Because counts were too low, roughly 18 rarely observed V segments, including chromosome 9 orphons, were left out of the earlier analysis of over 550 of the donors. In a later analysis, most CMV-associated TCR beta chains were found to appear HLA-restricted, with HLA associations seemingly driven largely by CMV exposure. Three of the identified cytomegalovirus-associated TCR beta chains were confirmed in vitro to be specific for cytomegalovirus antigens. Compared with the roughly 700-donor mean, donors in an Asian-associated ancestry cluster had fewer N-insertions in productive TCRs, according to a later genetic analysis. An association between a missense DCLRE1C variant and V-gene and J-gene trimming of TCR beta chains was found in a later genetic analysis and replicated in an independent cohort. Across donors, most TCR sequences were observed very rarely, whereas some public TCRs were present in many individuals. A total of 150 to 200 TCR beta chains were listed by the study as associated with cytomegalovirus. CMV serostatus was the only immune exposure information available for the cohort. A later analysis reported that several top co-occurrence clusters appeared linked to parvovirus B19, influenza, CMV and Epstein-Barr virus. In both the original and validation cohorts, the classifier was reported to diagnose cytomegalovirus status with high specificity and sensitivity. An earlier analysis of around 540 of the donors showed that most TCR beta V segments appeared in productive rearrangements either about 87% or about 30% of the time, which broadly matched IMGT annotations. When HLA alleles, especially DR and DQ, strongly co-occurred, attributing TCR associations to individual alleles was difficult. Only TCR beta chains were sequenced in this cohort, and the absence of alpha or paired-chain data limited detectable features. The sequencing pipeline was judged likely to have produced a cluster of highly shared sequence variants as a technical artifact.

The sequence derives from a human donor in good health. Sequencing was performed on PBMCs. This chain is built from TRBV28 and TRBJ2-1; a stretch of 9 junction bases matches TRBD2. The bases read TGTGCCAGCAGGACTAGCGGATACGGCGAGCAGTTCTTC. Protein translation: CASRTSGYGEQFF.